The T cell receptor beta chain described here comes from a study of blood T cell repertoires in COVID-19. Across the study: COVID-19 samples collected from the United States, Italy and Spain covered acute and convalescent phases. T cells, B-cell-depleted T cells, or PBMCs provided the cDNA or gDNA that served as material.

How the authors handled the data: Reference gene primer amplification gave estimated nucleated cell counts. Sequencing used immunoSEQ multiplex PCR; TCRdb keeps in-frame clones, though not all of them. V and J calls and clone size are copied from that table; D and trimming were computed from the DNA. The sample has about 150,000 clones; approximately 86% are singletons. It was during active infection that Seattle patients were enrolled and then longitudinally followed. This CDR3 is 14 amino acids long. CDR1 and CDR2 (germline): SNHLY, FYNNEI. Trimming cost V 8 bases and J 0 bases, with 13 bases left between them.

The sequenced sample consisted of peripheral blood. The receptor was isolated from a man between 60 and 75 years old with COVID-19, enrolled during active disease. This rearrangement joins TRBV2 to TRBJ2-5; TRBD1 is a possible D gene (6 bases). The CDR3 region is CASPGQTHQETQYF. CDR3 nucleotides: TGTGCCAGCCCAGGACAGACCCACCAAGAGACCCAGTACTTC.